The 3 T cell receptor beta chains in this list originate from one sample, sequenced in a study of control samples from healthy donors and cancer patients. Generated by immunoSEQ multiplex PCR, the TCRdb table keeps only in-frame clones and is missing some. The profile shows 150,000 to 200,000 clones, around 90% of them singletons. Sequencing input: blood. These receptor sequences come from a man younger than 35 in good health.

The chain has TRBV19 and TRBJ2-7; 9 bases line up with TRBD2. From germline, CDR1 is LNHDA and CDR2 SQIVND (reference sequence). The CDR3 is 14 amino acids. Trimming at V came to 5 bases and at J to 3 bases, leaving 5 bases not matched to a gene. The CDR3 region is CASSPRRGGYEQYF. The CDR3, as DNA: TGTGCCAGTAGTCCTAGGCGGGGGGGCTACGAGCAGTACTTC.

The chain combines TRBV6-6 with TRBJ1-3; a weak D match, TRBD1 (5 bases). V was clipped by 6 bases and J by 0 bases, with 12 bases between them. From germline, CDR1 is MNHNY and CDR2 SVGAGI (reference sequence). The CDR3 runs to 15 residues. CDR3 loop: CASSLGPSSGNTIYF. The DNA for the CDR3 is TGTGCCAGCAGCTTGGGACCCAGCTCTGGAAACACCATATATTTT.

CDR3 protein: CASSQESSDRGLGYGYTF. Here the CDR3 DNA reads TGCGCCAGCAGCCAAGAGTCATCGGACAGGGGGTTGGGCTATGGCTACACCTTC. This chain links TRBV4-1 with TRBJ1-2; 10 bases align to TRBD1. This CDR3 spans 18 amino acids. The ends lost 0 bases at V and 4 bases at J; junction bases unmatched: 11. Per germline, CDR1 MGHRA and CDR2 YSYEKL.